This T cell receptor (beta chain) was identified during a study of blood T cell repertoires in COVID-19. Assay: immunoSEQ multiplex PCR; the TCRdb copy retains only in-frame clones and omits some. The sample consists of 97,000 or so clones, approximately 80% of them appearing once. The germline CDR1 and CDR2 sequences are SGHTA and FQGNSA. This CDR3 has 14 residues. The V segment lost 6 bases and the J segment 6 bases; nucleotides outside the gene matches: 8. The sequence derives from a man aged 55 to 70 with active or convalescent COVID-19. Input material: peripheral blood. V gene TRBV7-2 combines with J gene TRBJ1-5; 7 nucleotides agree with TRBD1. Here the CDR3 reads CASSSDRDAQPQHF. CDR3 nucleotides: TGTGCCAGCAGTTCTGACAGGGATGCTCAGCCCCAGCATTTT.